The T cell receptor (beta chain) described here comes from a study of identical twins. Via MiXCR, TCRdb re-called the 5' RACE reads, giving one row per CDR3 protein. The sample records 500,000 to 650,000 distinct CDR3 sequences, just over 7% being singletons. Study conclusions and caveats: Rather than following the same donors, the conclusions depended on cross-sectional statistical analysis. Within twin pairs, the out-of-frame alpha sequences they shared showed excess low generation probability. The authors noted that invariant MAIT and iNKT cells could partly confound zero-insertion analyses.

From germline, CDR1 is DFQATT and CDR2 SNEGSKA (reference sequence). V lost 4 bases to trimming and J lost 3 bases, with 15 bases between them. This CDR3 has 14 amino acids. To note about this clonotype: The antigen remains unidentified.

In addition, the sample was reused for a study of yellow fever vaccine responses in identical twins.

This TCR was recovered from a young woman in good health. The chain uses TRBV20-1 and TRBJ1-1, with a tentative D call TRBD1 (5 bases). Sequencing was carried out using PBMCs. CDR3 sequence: CSATRTMWDTEAFF. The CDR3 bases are TGCAGTGCTACCCGGACAATGTGGGACACTGAAGCTTTCTTT.